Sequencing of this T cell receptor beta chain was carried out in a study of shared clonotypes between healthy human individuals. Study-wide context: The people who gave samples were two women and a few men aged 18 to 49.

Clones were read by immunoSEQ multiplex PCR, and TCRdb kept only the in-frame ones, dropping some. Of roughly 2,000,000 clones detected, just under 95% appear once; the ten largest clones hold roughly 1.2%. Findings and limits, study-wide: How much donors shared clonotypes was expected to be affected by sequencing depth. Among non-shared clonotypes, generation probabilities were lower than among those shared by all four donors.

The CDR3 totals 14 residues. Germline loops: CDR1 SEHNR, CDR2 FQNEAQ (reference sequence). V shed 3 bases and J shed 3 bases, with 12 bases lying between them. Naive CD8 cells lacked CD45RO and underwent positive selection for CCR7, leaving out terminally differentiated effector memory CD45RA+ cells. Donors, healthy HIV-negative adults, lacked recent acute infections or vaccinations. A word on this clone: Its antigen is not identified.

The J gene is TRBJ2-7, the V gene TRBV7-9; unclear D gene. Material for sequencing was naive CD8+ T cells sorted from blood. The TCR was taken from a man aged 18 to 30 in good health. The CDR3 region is CASSFDQSSYEQYF. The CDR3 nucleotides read TGTGCCAGCAGCTTTGATCAGTCCAGCTACGAGCAGTACTTC.